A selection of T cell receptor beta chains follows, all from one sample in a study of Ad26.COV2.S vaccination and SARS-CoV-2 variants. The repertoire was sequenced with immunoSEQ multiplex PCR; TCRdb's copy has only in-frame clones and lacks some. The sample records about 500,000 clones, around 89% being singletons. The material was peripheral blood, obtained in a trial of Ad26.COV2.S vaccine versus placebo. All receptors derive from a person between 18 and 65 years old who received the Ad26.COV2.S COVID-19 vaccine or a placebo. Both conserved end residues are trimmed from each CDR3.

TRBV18	ASSPPSSGSGYT
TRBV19	ASSIPPATIY
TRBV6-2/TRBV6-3	ASSYVRDTYNEQF
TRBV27	ASSFGPREFNEQF
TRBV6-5	ASSYSLWETQY
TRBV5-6	ASSLGNTFYGYT
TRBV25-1	ASSEGLSYNEQF
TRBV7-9	ASSSPGQSSYNSPLH
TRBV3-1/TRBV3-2	ASSQLRQGGNEKLF
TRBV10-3	AISEGQLVL
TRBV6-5	ASSRPQAPEAF
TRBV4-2	ASSAVAGRREKLF
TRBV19	ASSIGFGVGEKLF
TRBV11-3	ASSWGGYEQF
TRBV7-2	ASSSSGRAWTEQF